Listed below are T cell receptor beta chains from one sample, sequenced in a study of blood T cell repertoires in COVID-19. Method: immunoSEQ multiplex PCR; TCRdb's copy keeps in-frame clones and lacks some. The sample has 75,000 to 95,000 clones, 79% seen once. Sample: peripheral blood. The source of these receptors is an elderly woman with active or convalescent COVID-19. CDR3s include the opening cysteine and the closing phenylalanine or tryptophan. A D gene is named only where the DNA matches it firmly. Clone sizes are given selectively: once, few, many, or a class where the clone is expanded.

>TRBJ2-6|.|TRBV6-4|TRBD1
TGTGCCACCACCAGGGGGCTTGGGGCCAACGTCCTGACTTTC
CATTRGLGANVLTF
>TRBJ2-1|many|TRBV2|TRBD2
TGTGCCAGCAGTGAAAAGGTGGCGGGGGGGAGGCACAATGAGCAGTTCTTC
CASSEKVAGGRHNEQFF
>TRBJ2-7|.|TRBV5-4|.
TGTGCCAGCAGCTTGAGAGGAGGATGGAATATCTACGAGCAGTACTTC
CASSLRGGWNIYEQYF
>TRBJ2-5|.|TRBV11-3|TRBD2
TGTGCCAGCAGCCCGCCGGGGGGTCGAGAGACCCAGTACTTC
CASSPPGGRETQYF
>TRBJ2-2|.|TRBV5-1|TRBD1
TGCGCCAGCAGCCCGGGACAGGGGTTCACCGGGGAGCTGTTTTTT
CASSPGQGFTGELFF
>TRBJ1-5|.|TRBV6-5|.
TGTGCCAGCAGTTACTCAGGGGTAGGTCAGCCCCAGCATTTT
CASSYSGVGQPQHF
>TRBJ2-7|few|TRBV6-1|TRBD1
TGTGCCAGCAAAAATGACAGGGCGCGGGAGCAGTACTTC
CASKNDRAREQYF
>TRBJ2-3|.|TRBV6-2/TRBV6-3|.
TGTGCCAGCAGCCACCGCCTAGTTTCGGGCACAGATACGCAGTATTTT
CASSHRLVSGTDTQYF
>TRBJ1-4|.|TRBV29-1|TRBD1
TGCAGCGTTACAGGACAGGGGGGACATAATGAAAAACTGTTTTTT
CSVTGQGGHNEKLFF
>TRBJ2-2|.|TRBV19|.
TGTGCCAGTAGTATCCGCTCGGGGTCGGGCACCGGGGAGCTGTTTTTT
CASSIRSGSGTGELFF
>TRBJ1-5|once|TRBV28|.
TGTGCCAGCAGGAATCCGGGGGGGGCGGGCCAGCCCCAGCATTTT
CASRNPGGAGQPQHF
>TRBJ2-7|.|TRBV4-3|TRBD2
TGCGCCAGCAGCCAAGCCCCGGGACTAGCTTTCTACGAGCAGTACTTC
CASSQAPGLAFYEQYF
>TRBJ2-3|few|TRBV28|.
TGTGCCAGCAGCACCCAGCGCCGGGGAACAGATACGCAGTATTTT
CASSTQRRGTDTQYF
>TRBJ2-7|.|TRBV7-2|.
TGTGCCAGCAGCCCCTCGCGGGTAGCGACCTACGAGCAGTACTTC
CASSPSRVATYEQYF
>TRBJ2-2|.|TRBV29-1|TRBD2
TGCAGCGTGGGGGGACTAGCGGGTAGGACCGGGGAGCTGTTTTTT
CSVGGLAGRTGELFF
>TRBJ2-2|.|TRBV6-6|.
TGTGCCAGCAGTGGGCCCATCAGAGGGGAGCTGTTTTTT
CASSGPIRGELFF
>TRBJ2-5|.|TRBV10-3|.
TGTGCCATCAGTGGGGGGCTGGCCCAAGAGACCCAGTACTTC
CAISGGLAQETQYF
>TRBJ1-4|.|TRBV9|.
TGTGCCAGCAGCGCCCAGGGGACTAATGAAAAACTGTTTTTT
CASSAQGTNEKLFF
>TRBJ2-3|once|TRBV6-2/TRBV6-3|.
TGTGCCAGCAGTTACTCGACCGCGACAGCCCTTAGCACAGATACGCAGTATTTT
CASSYSTATALSTDTQYF
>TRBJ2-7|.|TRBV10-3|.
TGTGCCATCAGTTCAGGTTCCAAGCAGTACTTC
CAISSGSKQYF
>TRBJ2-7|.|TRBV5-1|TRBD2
TGCGCCAGCAGTTCTGGACTAGCGGGAACCTACGAGCAGTACTTC
CASSSGLAGTYEQYF
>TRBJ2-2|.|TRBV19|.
TGTGCCAGTAGTACCGCGATTTACACCGGGGAGCTGTTTTTT
CASSTAIYTGELFF
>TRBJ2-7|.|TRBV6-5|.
TGTGCCAGCAGGACTATCGGACAGTCCTACGAGCAGTACTTC
CASRTIGQSYEQYF
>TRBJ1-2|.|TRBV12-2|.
TGTGCAAGTCCTGCGACAGGGAGGAGCTACACCTTC
CASPATGRSYTF
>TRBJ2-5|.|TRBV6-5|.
TGTGCCAGCAGCCCCGGTTGGCGGGAGACCCAGTACTTC
CASSPGWRETQYF
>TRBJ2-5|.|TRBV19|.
TGTGCCAGTAGCCATTTATTGGCTACTGGGAGGGAGACCCAGTACTTC
CASSHLLATGRETQYF
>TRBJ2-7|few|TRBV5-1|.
TGCGCCAGCAGACTACAGGGTTTCTCCGAGCAGTACTTC
CASRLQGFSEQYF
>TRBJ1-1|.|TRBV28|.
TGTGCCAGCAGGGAGGACACTGAAGCTTTCTTT
CASREDTEAFF
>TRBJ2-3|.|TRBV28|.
TGTGCCAGCAGTTTTAGCCCAACCGGGATTGTTTTAGATACGCAGTATTTT
CASSFSPTGIVLDTQYF
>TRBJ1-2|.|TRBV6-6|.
TGTGCCAGCAGTTATCCGACAGTCTATGGCTACACCTTC
CASSYPTVYGYTF
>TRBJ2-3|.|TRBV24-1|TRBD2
TGTGCCACCAGTGATTTAGCGGGAGTGGGAGATACGCAGTATTTT
CATSDLAGVGDTQYF
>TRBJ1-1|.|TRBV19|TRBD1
TGTGCCAGTAGCCTACTTCCGGGACAGGTGAACACTGAAGCTTTCTTT
CASSLLPGQVNTEAFF
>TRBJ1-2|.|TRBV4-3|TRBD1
TGCGCCAGCAGCCCTACGCGGGGACAGGGGGCGACGCTCTATGGCTACACCTTC
CASSPTRGQGATLYGYTF
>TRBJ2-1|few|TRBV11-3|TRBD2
TGTGCCAGCAGCTTAGGGACTAGCGGGGTCTACAATGAGCAGTTCTTC
CASSLGTSGVYNEQFF
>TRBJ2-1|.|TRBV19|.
TGTGCCAGTAGTATAGTTCGAGAGGCTGAGCAGTTCTTC
CASSIVREAEQFF
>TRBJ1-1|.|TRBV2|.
TGTGCCAGCAGCCAAAACCTAGGGAACACTGAAGCTTTCTTT
CASSQNLGNTEAFF
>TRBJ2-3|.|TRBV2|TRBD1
TGTGCCAGCAGGAAGACAGGGGTGGGGACAGATACGCAGTATTTT
CASRKTGVGTDTQYF
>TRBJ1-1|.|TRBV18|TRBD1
TGTGCCAGCTCACCACTCAGGACAGGGTTGAACACTGAAGCTTTCTTT
CASSPLRTGLNTEAFF
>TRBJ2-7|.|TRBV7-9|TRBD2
TGTGCCAGCAGCTTAGACGGGACTAGCGGCTACGAGCAGTACTTC
CASSLDGTSGYEQYF
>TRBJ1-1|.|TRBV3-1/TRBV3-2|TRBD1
TGTGCCAGCAGCCCCGACAGGGCTTCGGGTACTGAAGCTTTCTTT
CASSPDRASGTEAFF
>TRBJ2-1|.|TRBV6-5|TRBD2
TGTGCCAGCAGTTACTTGGGGGGGTGGAATGAGCAGTTCTTC
CASSYLGGWNEQFF
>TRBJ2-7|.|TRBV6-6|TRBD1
TGTGCCAGCAGTTACCCCCCTGGACAGGGCGAGCAGTACTTC
CASSYPPGQGEQYF
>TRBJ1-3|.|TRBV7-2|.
TGTGCCAGCAGCGGAGCGGCGGGGCGGCCCGGGTACACCATATATTTT
CASSGAAGRPGYTIYF
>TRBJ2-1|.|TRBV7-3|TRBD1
TGTGCCAGCAGCCTCAGGACAGGCTACAATGAGCAGTTCTTC
CASSLRTGYNEQFF
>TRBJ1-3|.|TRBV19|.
TGTGCCAGTAGTAGTCGGGCAGGAGGTGGAAACACCATATATTTT
CASSSRAGGGNTIYF
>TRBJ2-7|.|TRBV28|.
TGTGCCAGCAGGGAACAGGGTTTTACCTCCTACGAGCAGTACTTC
CASREQGFTSYEQYF
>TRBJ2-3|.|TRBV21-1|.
TGTGCCAGCAGCAAAAGGGTGGAGCGGTTCAACACAGATACGCAGTATTTT
CASSKRVERFNTDTQYF
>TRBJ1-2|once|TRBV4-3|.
TGCGCCAGCAGCCAAGAGACGGGGGGTCCTCACTATGGCTACACCTTC
CASSQETGGPHYGYTF
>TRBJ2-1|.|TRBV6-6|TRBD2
TGTGCCAGCAGACGGACTAGCGGGAGCGGGGAGCAGTTCTTC
CASRRTSGSGEQFF
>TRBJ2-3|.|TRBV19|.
TGTGCCAGTAGTATAGTCTTTCGGTCCACAGATACGCAGTATTTT
CASSIVFRSTDTQYF
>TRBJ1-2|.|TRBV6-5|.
TGTGCCAGCAGTTGGGAGTCGCGGTCTAGGTATGGCTACACCTTC
CASSWESRSRYGYTF
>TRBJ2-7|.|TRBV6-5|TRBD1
TGTGCCAGCAGTTACCGGGACAGGACCTACGAGCAGTACTTC
CASSYRDRTYEQYF
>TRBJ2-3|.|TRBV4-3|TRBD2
TGCGCCAGCAGCCAAGATCTGCAGCGGGGCTTCACAGATACGCAGTATTTT
CASSQDLQRGFTDTQYF